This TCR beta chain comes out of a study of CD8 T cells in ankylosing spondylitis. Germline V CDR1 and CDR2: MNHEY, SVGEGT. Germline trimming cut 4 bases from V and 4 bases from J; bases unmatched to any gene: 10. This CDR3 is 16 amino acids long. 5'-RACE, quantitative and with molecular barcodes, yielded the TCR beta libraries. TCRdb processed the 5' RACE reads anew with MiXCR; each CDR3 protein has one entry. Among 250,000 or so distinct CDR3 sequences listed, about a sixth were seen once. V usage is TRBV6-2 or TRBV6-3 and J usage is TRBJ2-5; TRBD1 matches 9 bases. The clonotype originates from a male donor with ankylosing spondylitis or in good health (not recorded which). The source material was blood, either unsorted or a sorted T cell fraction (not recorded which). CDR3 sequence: CASSSPGQGLTETQYF. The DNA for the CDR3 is TGTGCCAGCAGTTCCCCGGGACAGGGTTTGACAGAGACCCAGTACTTC.